The rows below give T cell receptor beta chains drawn from one sample of a study of blood T cell repertoires in COVID-19. This table comes from immunoSEQ multiplex PCR, and its TCRdb copy is limited to in-frame clones, with some not included. The table has around 99,000 clones, more than 65% seen once. Specimen: peripheral blood. These receptors were taken from an elderly woman with active or convalescent COVID-19. CDR3s include the opening cysteine and the closing phenylalanine or tryptophan. A D gene is named only where the DNA matches it firmly. Not all rows give a size; the values are once, few, many and, for expanded clones, a class.

size	V	J	D	DNA	CDR3
few	TRBV11-3	TRBJ2-5	TRBD2	TGTGCCAGCAGCCCCGGACTAGCGGGGAGTTCAGCGGAGACCCAGTACTTC	CASSPGLAGSSAETQYF
once	TRBV19	TRBJ1-5	-	TGTGCCAGTAGTACCGTGGGGACAACTAATCAGCCCCAGCATTTT	CASSTVGTTNQPQHF
once	TRBV9	TRBJ1-1	-	TGTGCCAGCAGCGTAGCGGGACAGAACACTGAAGCTTTCTTT	CASSVAGQNTEAFF
-	TRBV5-6	TRBJ2-4	TRBD1	TGTGCCAGCAGCCCACGACAGGGGGCCAAAAACATTCAGTACTTC	CASSPRQGAKNIQYF
-	TRBV10-3	TRBJ1-2	-	TGTGCCATCAGTGAGTCGATAACAACAGGGTTGGGTGACTATGGCTACACCTTC	CAISESITTGLGDYGYTF
-	TRBV15	TRBJ2-1	TRBD2	TGTGCCACCAGCAGAGCCGGGACTAGCGGCTACAATGAGCAGTTCTTC	CATSRAGTSGYNEQFF
-	TRBV6-6	TRBJ2-2	-	TGTGCCAGCAGCCAAGCCGGGACAACGAACACCGGGGAGCTGTTTTTT	CASSQAGTTNTGELFF
-	TRBV7-2	TRBJ2-5	TRBD2	TGTGCCAGCAGCCTCTCGGGACCGCGGGCTAGCGGGAGGGTTGAGACCCAGTACTTC	CASSLSGPRASGRVETQYF
few	TRBV4-1	TRBJ1-3	-	TGCGCCAGCAGCGACTTGGGGGCAGCCTTTATCTCTGGAAACACCATATATTTT	CASSDLGAAFISGNTIYF
-	TRBV7-9	TRBJ1-1	-	TGTGCCAGCAGCTTAGGGGCGTCGAACACTGAAGCTTTCTTT	CASSLGASNTEAFF
-	TRBV7-3	TRBJ2-3	-	TGTGCCAGCAGCACGGGACTCCAGGATACGCAGTATTTT	CASSTGLQDTQYF
-	TRBV5-1	TRBJ2-1	TRBD1	TGCGCCAGCAGCTTGACTCCGGGACAGGGGTATGAGCAGTTCTTC	CASSLTPGQGYEQFF
once	TRBV2	TRBJ1-2	-	TGTGCCAGCAGTGAAGGAAGACATAGCTATGGCTACACCTTC	CASSEGRHSYGYTF
-	TRBV5-4	TRBJ2-7	TRBD1	TGTGCCAGCAGCTTGGTACAGGGGGCAGGGTACGAGCAGTACTTC	CASSLVQGAGYEQYF
-	TRBV11-2	TRBJ2-1	-	TGTGCCAGCAGCTTGGGGACTCACAGCTCCTACAATGAGCAGTTCTTC	CASSLGTHSSYNEQFF
once	TRBV6-6	TRBJ1-1	-	TGTGCCAGCAGCCCCCGGGGGAACACTGAAGCTTTCTTT	CASSPRGNTEAFF
-	TRBV15	TRBJ2-7	TRBD1	TGTGCCACCAGCACACGGACAGGGATGTCCTACGAGCAGTACTTC	CATSTRTGMSYEQYF
-	TRBV4-1	TRBJ1-1	-	TGCGCCAGCAGCCAAGTGCGGGACCTGAACACTGAAGCTTTCTTT	CASSQVRDLNTEAFF
-	TRBV7-2	TRBJ2-3	-	TGTGCCAGCAGCTCCCGAGGGGGGGGCGTAACTCAGTATTTT	CASSSRGGGVTQYF
-	TRBV2	TRBJ1-5	-	TGTGCCAGCAGTGCAGGGGAGAGGGGCAATCAGCCCCAGCATTTT	CASSAGERGNQPQHF
-	TRBV7-8	TRBJ2-2	-	TGTGCCAGCAGCCCCCCCGGGACCGGGGAGCTGTTTTTT	CASSPPGTGELFF
-	TRBV7-9	TRBJ2-2	-	TGTGCCAGCAGCAAGCCTGTAGGGGCCAGGACCGGGGAGCTGTTTTTT	CASSKPVGARTGELFF
-	TRBV10-2	TRBJ2-7	-	TGCGCCACCTCCTTAGCGGACGTCTACGAGCAGTACTTC	CATSLADVYEQYF
-	TRBV5-5	TRBJ1-2	-	TGTGCCAGCAGCTGGGGGCCCTCTGACACGTATGGCTACACCTTC	CASSWGPSDTYGYTF
once	TRBV19	TRBJ1-2	TRBD1	TGTGCCAGTAGTTCGGGGACAGGGGACCTCACTTGGTATGGCTACACCTTC	CASSSGTGDLTWYGYTF
-	TRBV6-2/TRBV6-3	TRBJ2-7	-	TGTGCCAGCAGTTTGCCGTCCCCGGGTAGGGAGCAGTACTTC	CASSLPSPGREQYF
-	TRBV28	TRBJ2-7	-	TGTGCCATCGAAAACCGCCTTTCCAGCTCCTACGAGCAGTACTTC	CAIENRLSSSYEQYF
-	TRBV20-1	TRBJ1-4	-	TGCAGTGCTAGTTCAGGGGAAGATGAAAAACTGTTTTTT	CSASSGEDEKLFF
-	TRBV6-5	TRBJ1-1	TRBD1	TGTGCCAGCAGTCGGGGACAGGTGGACACTGAAGCTTTCTTT	CASSRGQVDTEAFF
-	TRBV5-5	TRBJ1-1	TRBD1	TGTGCCAGCAGCTATACCGGGACAGCCTTAAACACTGAAGCTTTCTTT	CASSYTGTALNTEAFF
-	TRBV19	TRBJ2-1	TRBD2	TGTGCCAGTAGTCCGAAGGGACTAGCGGGAGAGCAGTTCTTC	CASSPKGLAGEQFF
-	TRBV5-4	TRBJ2-5	TRBD2	TGTGCCAGCAGCCAATCAGCGGGGAAAGGTAGAGAGACCCAGTACTTC	CASSQSAGKGRETQYF
-	TRBV9	TRBJ2-7	-	TGTGCCAGCAGCGCGCACCCGGGACTCACTGCGCGCGAGCAGTACTTC	CASSAHPGLTAREQYF
-	TRBV6-5	TRBJ1-2	TRBD1	TGTGCCAGCACTCAGGGGGGTGGCTACACCTTC	CASTQGGGYTF
-	TRBV19	TRBJ2-5	-	TGTGCCAGTAGTATCTGGCGGGATGCCAAAGAGACCCAGTACTTC	CASSIWRDAKETQYF
once	TRBV5-1	TRBJ2-5	-	TGCGCCAGCAGCTTGGCCGTCGGGGACCAAGAGACCCAGTACTTC	CASSLAVGDQETQYF
-	TRBV14	TRBJ2-5	-	TGTGCCAGCAGCACCCGAGCCCCGTACCAAGAGACCCAGTACTTC	CASSTRAPYQETQYF
-	TRBV11-1	TRBJ2-2	TRBD2	TGTGCCAGCAGCACAGGACTAGCGGGAGGCTCCGGGGAGCTGTTTTTT	CASSTGLAGGSGELFF
-	TRBV28	TRBJ2-3	TRBD2	TGTGCCAGCAGGAGCCCTAGGGGCGGGAGCCACACAGATACGCAGTATTTT	CASRSPRGGSHTDTQYF
-	TRBV30	TRBJ1-5	-	TGTGCCTGGAGTGTACCAGGAAATCAGCCCCAGCATTTT	CAWSVPGNQPQHF
-	TRBV2	TRBJ2-2	TRBD1	TGTGCCAGCAGTCCGGACAGGGGGTACACCGGGGAGCTGTTTTTT	CASSPDRGYTGELFF
-	TRBV11-2	TRBJ1-2	-	TGTGCCAGCAGTGTTGAGGACTATGGCTACACCTTC	CASSVEDYGYTF
-	TRBV28	TRBJ1-5	-	TGTGCCAGCAGCCCTCAGGGGCACAATCAGCCCCAGCATTTT	CASSPQGHNQPQHF
-	TRBV19	TRBJ1-1	-	TGTGCCAGTAGAACCCTCGGGACACCCATGAACACTGAAGCTTTCTTT	CASRTLGTPMNTEAFF
-	TRBV19	TRBJ2-1	-	TGTGCCAGTAGTATAGATCTAGGTACCTACAATGAGCAGTTCTTC	CASSIDLGTYNEQFF
once	TRBV18	TRBJ2-3	-	TGTGCCAGCTCACCACAACTACCAGGCACAGATACGCAGTATTTT	CASSPQLPGTDTQYF
-	TRBV9	TRBJ2-3	TRBD1	TGTGCCAGCAGCGTAGGGGGGACAGGTTACACAGATACGCAGTATTTT	CASSVGGTGYTDTQYF
-	TRBV18	TRBJ2-5	TRBD1	TGTGCCAGCTCACAACAACAGGGGGCCGAGACCCAGTACTTC	CASSQQQGAETQYF
-	TRBV2	TRBJ2-5	TRBD2	TGTGCCAGCATTGCGGGAGGGGTGGAGACCCAGTACTTC	CASIAGGVETQYF
once	TRBV2	TRBJ2-5	-	TGTGCCAGCGGCCCCCTAGAGACCCAGTACTTC	CASGPLETQYF
-	TRBV27	TRBJ2-2	-	TGTGCCAGCAGTTTTACAGTCGGGGAGCTGTTTTTT	CASSFTVGELFF
-	TRBV6-1	TRBJ1-6	TRBD1	TGTGCCAGCAGTGAAAGCGCCAGGGGGCATTCACCCCTCCACTTT	CASSESARGHSPLHF
-	TRBV4-1	TRBJ2-7	TRBD2	TGCGCCAGCAGCCAAGCGGGAACCGGGCTAGCGGGAAATGAGCAGTACTTC	CASSQAGTGLAGNEQYF
-	TRBV5-1	TRBJ2-7	-	TGCGCCAGCAGCTTGGGGGCAGGGGACGAGCAGTACTTC	CASSLGAGDEQYF
-	TRBV6-5	TRBJ1-4	-	TGTGCCAGCAGTTACTCTGGAAACGGGAATGAAAAACTGTTTTTT	CASSYSGNGNEKLFF